This T cell receptor beta chain was captured by sequencing in a study of blood T cell repertoires in COVID-19. Germline V gene lookup returns CDR1 ENHRY and CDR2 SYGVKD. The CDR3 runs 13 residues. V dropped 4 bases and J dropped 1; count of bases not matched to a gene: 1. In its sample, this clone was seen once. Some clones are missing from TCRdb's copy, which holds only in-frame ones; the method was immunoSEQ multiplex PCR. The sample has about 220,000 clones; 86% are singletons. The chain carries TRBV10-3 and TRBJ2-7, with 7 bases lining up with TRBD1. This receptor was obtained from a middle-aged woman with acute COVID-19. Sample: PBMCs or T cells enriched from blood (not recorded which). The CDR3 protein is CAISAGQSYEQYF. In nucleotides, the CDR3 is TGTGCCATCAGTGCGGGACAGTCCTACGAGCAGTACTTC.